The sequence of this TCR beta chain was determined in a study of cytomegalovirus exposure and HLA in healthy donors. Regarding the study as a whole: In vitro, three CMV-associated chains proved specific for CMV antigens.

For this clone: Its antigen is as yet unknown.

Produced via immunoSEQ multiplex PCR; TCRdb's table is partial and in-frame only. The repertoire holds some 180,000 clones, with roughly 86% as singletons. Between the trimmed V and J ends, which lost 8 bases and 0 bases, there was a span of 11 bases. The V gene's germline CDR1 is SGHDN and CDR2 FVKESK. This CDR3 region has 13 residues. The TCR comes from a man aged 25-45 years in good health and CMV-seropositive. The V gene is TRBV14, the J gene TRBJ2-7; tentatively, D is TRBD2 (5 bases). The sequenced sample consisted of PBMCs. The CDR3 spells CASSWENSYEQYF. The CDR3 DNA is TGTGCCAGCTCCTGGGAGAACTCCTACGAGCAGTACTTC.